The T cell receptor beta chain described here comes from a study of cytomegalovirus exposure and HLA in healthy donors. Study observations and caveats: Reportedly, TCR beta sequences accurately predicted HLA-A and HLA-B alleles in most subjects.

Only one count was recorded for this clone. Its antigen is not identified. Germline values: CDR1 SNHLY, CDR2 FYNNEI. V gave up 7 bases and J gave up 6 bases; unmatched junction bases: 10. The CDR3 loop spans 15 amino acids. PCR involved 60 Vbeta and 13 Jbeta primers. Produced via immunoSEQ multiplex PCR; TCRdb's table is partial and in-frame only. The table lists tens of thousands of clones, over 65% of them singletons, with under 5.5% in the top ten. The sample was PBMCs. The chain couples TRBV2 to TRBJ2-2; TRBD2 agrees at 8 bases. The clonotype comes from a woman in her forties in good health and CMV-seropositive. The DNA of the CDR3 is TGTGCCAGCATCCTACCCGGGGGGGCACCCGGGGAGCTGTTTTTT. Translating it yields CASILPGGAPGELFF.